Below, 8 T cell receptor beta chains from the same sample are listed, as sequenced in a study of OX40 agonist ivuxolimab in advanced cancers. Library generation was performed with the immunoSEQ multiplex PCR assay. Sourced from immuneACCESS, this table was stored by TCRdb with only in-frame sequences that have V and J called. A share of the clones is absent; for the studies checked, an unresolved V gene accounts for under half, and the remainder has no known explanation. Here the sample has over 65,000 clones; about 84% occur a single time. Around 0.51% of the sample goes to the ten largest clones. The sample in question was CD4+ or CD8+ T cells sorted from blood, obtained in a trial of the OX40 agonist ivuxolimab. The receptors originated from an adult with an advanced solid tumor such as melanoma, head and neck, liver or kidney cancer.

The CDR3 DNA reads TGTGCCAGCAGCGATAGATTGGCAGGAGGGCCGAGCTCTGGAAACACCATATATTTT. Amino acid sequence: CASSDRLAGGPSSGNTIYF. The chain couples TRBV9 to TRBJ1-3; D not certain. The germline gives CDR1 SGDLS, CDR2 YYNGEE. CDR3 length: 19 amino acids. With 3 bases removed from V and 0 bases from J, the gap between germline ends came to 22 bases.

The chain uses TRBV9 and TRBJ2-5; TRBD2 might be the D (5 bases). The germline V and J ends were trimmed by 4 bases and 2 bases, with 18 bases remaining between them. The CDR3 covers 16 residues. Germline V gene data show CDR1 as SGDLS and CDR2 as YYNGEE. CDR3 in DNA: TGTGCCAGCAGCAGGAGGCCCGGAGCGCCGCAAGAGACCCAGTACTTC. Translated, it gives CASSRRPGAPQETQYF.

V usage is TRBV28 and J usage is TRBJ2-1; 7 positions agree with TRBD2. The germline V gene encodes CDR1 MDHEN and CDR2 SYDVKM. The CDR3 totals 14 residues. V trimming: 7 bases; J trimming: 3 bases; junction bases outside the gene matches: 6. Here the CDR3 reads CASKAGTDYNEQFF. The DNA for the CDR3 is TGTGCCAGCAAAGCGGGAACCGACTACAATGAGCAGTTCTTC.

The chain employs TRBV2 and TRBJ1-1; D is unclear. Germline CDR1 and CDR2: SNHLY and FYNNEI. This CDR3 has 13 residues. The V gene lost 9 bases and the J gene lost 2 bases, with 13 bases spanning the gap. CDR3 region: CASSQAFNTEAFF. As DNA, the CDR3 is TGTGCCAGTAGCCAGGCCTTCAACACTGAAGCTTTCTTT. Full variable domain (rest looked up from reference TRBV2 and TRBJ1-1): EPEVTQTPSHQVTQMGQEVILRCVPISNHLYFYWYRQILGQKVEFLVSFYNNEISEKSEIFDDQFSVERPDGSNFTLKIRSTKLEDSAMYFCASSQAFNTEAFFGQGTRLTVV.

The table lists this clone with a count of one. The chain joins TRBV7-8 to TRBJ2-5, with D perhaps matching TRBD1 (5 bases). Trimming shortened V by 3 bases and J by 4 bases, and 18 bases separated the two germline ends. The CDR3 contains 16 residues. CDR1 SGHVS and CDR2 FQNEAQ come from the germline V gene. The CDR3 nucleotides read TGTGCCAGCAGCTTGGCTTCCAGGGCGCGGAGAGAGACCCAGTACTTC. It codes for CASSLASRARRETQYF.

This rearrangement joins TRBV11-2 to TRBJ1-1; D gene ambiguous. This CDR3 is built from 14 residues. Germline V lookup: CDR1 SGHAT, CDR2 FQNNGV. Trimming took off 5 bases at V and 4 bases at J, with 14 bases between the two ends. CDR3 DNA sequence: TGTGCCAGCAGCGCGACAACATGGGGCACTGAAGCTTTCTTT. It translates to CASSATTWGTEAFF.

CDR3 nucleotide sequence: TGTGCCAGCAGCTTAGGAGCGGGGTACAATGAGCAGTTCTTC. It codes for CASSLGAGYNEQFF. This chain links TRBV7-2 with TRBJ2-1, with 7 positions matching TRBD2. This CDR3 comprises 14 residues. CDR1 and CDR2 (germline): SGHTA, FQGNSA. V lost 1 base, J lost 4 bases, and 1 base stayed unmatched.

V is TRBV9 and J is TRBJ2-1; 9 positions agree with TRBD2. CDR1 is SGDLS and CDR2 is YYNGEE in the germline V gene. This CDR3 is 14 amino acids long. V was clipped by 3 bases and J by 9 bases; unmatched bases: 7. CDR3 in amino acids: CASSETSGNREQFF. The CDR3, as DNA: TGTGCCAGCAGCGAGACTAGCGGTAACCGTGAGCAGTTCTTC.